This T cell receptor (beta chain) comes out of a study of human T cells and chemical hapten exposure. Whole-study context: Each patch test put 0.01% DPC on the upper back, and results were read at 6 days. Points from the study as a whole: No alteration of TCRs above 1 in 1000 frequency was seen with DPC sensitization.

About this clonotype: What it binds is not known.

In the authors' methods: Counts of TCRs in each sample centred on a median of around 96,000 and extended from approximately 20,000 to 700,000. TCRdb reprocessed the RACE reads with MiXCR, giving one entry per CDR3 protein. The authors' filters were not applied to this entry. In the table there are under 100,000 distinct CDR3 sequences, about an eighth of which are singletons. V gave up 8 bases and J gave up 3 bases; unmatched junction bases: 7. The CDR3 loop spans 14 amino acids. As to time point: patch test 2, 6 weeks after DPC sensitization. Treatment denoted: therapeutic diphenylcyclopropenone sensitization with weekly scalp DPC. Suited to DPC and affected by alopecia, the donors ranged from 18 to 70 years old.

The chain has TRBV12-3 or TRBV12-4 and TRBJ2-3, with TRBD2 matching over 8 bases. Sequenced material: whole blood, taken in connection with sensitization to the hapten diphenylcyclopropenone (DPC). The receptor was derived from a woman aged 40 to 50 with alopecia areata. Some clones in this sample may be carry-over from other donors' samples. Here the CDR3 DNA reads TGTGCCAGCGCCCGGGAGGGCCTGACAGATACGCAGTATTTT. Amino acids: CASAREGLTDTQYF.